This TCR beta chain was obtained from a study of blood T cell repertoires in COVID-19 (dated by TCRdb to 2018 to 2020). Background on the whole study: Collaborator samples came from the United States, Italy and Spain and covered acute and convalescent phases of COVID-19. The material from the prospective study consisted of cDNA or gDNA derived from T cells, B-cell-depleted T cells, or PBMCs. Deeply sampled blood TCRbeta repertoires from subjects exposed to, actively infected with, or recovered from COVID-19 were included in the dataset. The repertoires were released in a freely available public database intended as a resource for research on the immune response to SARS-CoV-2. The samples were drawn from the first 160 participants of the ongoing ImmuneRACE study and from some 1,300 subjects provided by 6 global collaborators. The sample metadata nearly always contained a de-identified subject ID, COVID-19 status, age in years and sex. Where available, HLA class I and class II types were taken from metadata supplied by the sample provider and were not determined by assay-based typing.

Participants in the prospective study were enrolled through a virtual design, were aged roughly 18 to 90 years, and lived in about two dozen United States geographic areas. To assign participants to cohorts, the prospective study relied on clinical history that participants themselves reported in a screening survey and a study questionnaire. In the prospective study, whole blood, serum and a nasopharyngeal or oropharyngeal swab were collected from each participant by mobile phlebotomists. Prospective study participants could optionally give additional blood draws and questionnaires over a roughly 2-month period. Before DNA extraction, prospective study blood samples were shipped either frozen or at room temperature. Results and caveats for the whole study, not just this receptor: The quantity of clinical and demographic metadata differed by source and by participant and was supplied without curation.

Worth noting for this clone: Its antigen is currently not known. No base qualities exist here, and no much larger clone lies one base off it.

V loses 2 bases at its end and J loses 1 base; junction bases beyond the gene matches: 7. CDR1 and CDR2 are read off the germline V gene as SGDLS and YYNGEE. Spanning cysteine to phenylalanine, the CDR3 consists of 16 amino acids. The retained sequence is limited to the CDR3, 48 bases, with the frame set at the first base. TCRbeta CDR3 regions were amplified from genomic DNA by means of the immunoSEQ Assay, a bias-controlled multiplex PCR. Per the authors' processing: The number of nucleated cells in each sample was estimated by amplification of reference gene primers within the assay. To quantify the absolute abundance of each unique TCRbeta CDR3 rearrangement, sequence reads were collapsed and filtered. Productive Simpson clonality was computed per sample as the square root of Simpson's diversity index over productive rearrangements. TCRdb limited this immuneACCESS table to in-frame rearrangements with V and J called. A share of clones is missing; checked studies link under half to unresolved V genes, and the rest is unexplained. For V, J and clone size, that table is used; D and trimming come from the DNA. This sample comprises 300,000 to 400,000 clones, 86% of them detected only once. The ten largest account for about 4.2% of the sample.

Recombination joined TRBV9 with TRBJ1-2; 8 bases in the middle match TRBD1. The TCR was taken from a woman aged 40-49 years with acute COVID-19. Input material: PBMCs or T cells enriched from blood (not recorded which). The DNA sequence is as follows: TGTGCCAGCAGCGTTAGACAGGGGAACGATAACTATGGCTACACCTTC. Its amino acids are CASSVRQGNDNYGYTF. When the CDR3 is completed using the reference TRBV9 and TRBJ1-2 genes on either side, the full variable domain is DSGVTQTPKHLITATGQRVTLRCSPRSGDLSVYWYQQSLDQGLQFLIQYYNGEERAKGNILERFSAQQFPDLHSELNLSSLELGDSALYFCASSVRQGNDNYGYTFGSGTRLTVV.